This T cell receptor beta chain was sequenced during a study of shared clonotypes between healthy human individuals. Study-level results: Even with large depth, rarefaction showed that sorted-subset sequencing was incomplete.

In the case of this clone: Its specificity is not known.

Naive CD8 cells lacked CD45RO and underwent positive selection for CCR7, leaving out terminally differentiated effector memory CD45RA+ cells. Nashville, Tennessee was home to all donors, who were Caucasian adults. The data were produced by immunoSEQ multiplex PCR, yet TCRdb's version contains in-frame clones alone and is incomplete. There are some 600,000 clones in the sample; approximately 96% occur only once, and 0.11% lies in the top ten. Germline-derived CDR1 and CDR2 are SGHKS and YYEKEE (reference sequence). The ends lost 2 bases at V and 2 bases at J; junction bases unmatched: 4. The CDR3 sequence is 14 residues long.

The sequencing sample was made of naive CD8+ T cells sorted from blood. V and J are TRBV5-5 and TRBJ2-7; 7 nucleotides align to TRBD1. This TCR came from a woman aged 25-40 years in good health. The CDR3 region has the DNA TGTGCCAGCAGCTTTCGGCAGGGGGCCTACGAGCAGTACTTC. It encodes CASSFRQGAYEQYF. Full variable domain (rest looked up from reference TRBV5-5 and TRBJ2-7): DAGVTQSPTHLIKTRGQQVTLRCSPISGHKSVSWYQQVLGQGPQFIFQYYEKEERGRGNFPDRFSARQFPNYSSELNVNALLLGDSALYLCASSFRQGAYEQYFGPGTRLTVT.